What follows are 9 T cell receptor beta chains derived from one specimen sequenced in a study of blood T cells in healthy people across ages. PCR was performed a second time for about 7 to 11 cycles using a sample-barcoded 5' primer and a J-beta primer mix. TCRdb called the 5' RACE reads again in MiXCR, with one record for every CDR3 protein. The table lists over 950,000 distinct CDR3 sequences, 35% to 40% of them singletons. The sequenced sample consisted of blood. These receptors were collected from a man aged 18 to 35 in good health.

This clonotype has only a few counts. The CDR3 here is CAWSYSGTAQETQYF. As DNA, the CDR3 is TGTGCCTGGAGTTACTCCGGGACAGCCCAAGAGACCCAGTACTTC. The chain has TRBV30 and TRBJ2-5; TRBD1 matches 7 bases. The CDR3 is made up of 15 amino acids. Looked up from germline, CDR1 is GTSNPN and CDR2 is SVGIG (reference sequence). J was trimmed by 1 base and V by 2 bases; bases with no gene match: 7. The variable domain in full, with the rest retrieved from reference TRBV30 and TRBJ2-5, is SQTIHQWPATLVQPVGSPLSLECTVEGTSNPNLYWYRQAAGRGLQLLFYSVGIGQISSEVPQNLSASRPQDRQFILSSKKLLLSDSGFYLCAWSYSGTAQETQYFGPGTRLLVL.

This clonotype turned up a few times. The V and J genes are TRBV27 and TRBJ2-3; D is unresolved. V lost 6 bases and J lost 3, with 10 bases in between. The germline gives CDR1 MNHEY, CDR2 SMNVEV (reference sequence). The CDR3 loop spans 13 amino acids. The CDR3 is CASRGVMTDTQYF. CDR3 DNA: TGTGCCAGCAGGGGCGTAATGACAGATACGCAGTATTTT.

This clonotype has only a few counts. The rearrangement links TRBV6-6 to TRBJ2-3; D might be TRBD1 (6 bases). The germline V gene has CDR1 MNHNY and CDR2 SVGAGI (reference sequence). The CDR3 covers 13 residues. The V end lost 10 bases, the J end lost 2 bases, and 13 bases lay between the germline ends. CDR3 nucleotides: TGTGCCACCCGAAGGGGGAACACAGATACGCAGTATTTT. Its translation is CATRRGNTDTQYF.

The J gene is TRBJ1-4, the V gene TRBV29-1; no clear D. This CDR3 region has 13 residues. Per germline, CDR1 SQVTM and CDR2 ANQGSEA. The V and J ends lost 4 bases and 8 bases respectively, with 14 bases between them. The CDR3 region is CSVGSLGGEKLFF. The CDR3 DNA reads as TGCAGCGTTGGGAGCTTGGGAGGAGAAAAACTGTTTTTT.

In regard to this clonotype: The junction departs from the called germline gene at one end, perhaps through a read error. This chain links TRBV27 with TRBJ1-2, with D perhaps matching TRBD1 (5 bases). This CDR3 is 14 amino acids long. Per the germline V gene, CDR1 is MNHEY and CDR2 is SMNVEV (reference sequence). The CDR3 nucleotides read TGTGCCGGCAGTTCGCCAGGGAGATTTGGTGGCTACACCTTC. It is translated as CAGSSPGRFGGYTF.

The table lists this clonotype with a few counts. The chain couples TRBV28 to TRBJ2-6; TRBD1 agrees at 9 bases. The germline CDR1 and CDR2 sequences are MDHEN and SYDVKM. V was pared by 2 bases and J by 1 base, with 6 bases of the junction left unmatched. CDR3 length: 18 residues. The CDR3 loop is CASSLKGTGKSGANVLTF. The DNA for the CDR3 is TGTGCCAGCAGTTTAAAAGGGACAGGGAAGTCTGGGGCCAACGTCCTGACTTTC.

This chain connects TRBV25-1 to TRBJ2-3, with D hard to call. This CDR3 has 14 residues. Germline CDR1 MGHDK, CDR2 SYGVNS. Deletions cut 3 bases from V and 4 bases from J, with 11 bases between. This chain's CDR3 is CASSDRSRSDTQYF. In DNA form, the CDR3 reads TGTGCCAGCAGTGATCGTAGCCGTTCAGATACGCAGTATTTT.

The chain links TRBV7-3 to TRBJ2-1; TRBD2 agrees at 11 bases. Germline values: CDR1 SGHTA, CDR2 FQGTGA. This CDR3 spans 15 amino acids. V was pared by 2 bases and J by 5 bases, with 2 bases of the junction left unmatched. The chain's CDR3 is CASSLASGGHNEQFF. For the CDR3, the DNA is TGTGCCAGCAGCTTAGCTAGCGGGGGGCACAATGAGCAGTTCTTC. Supplemented by reference TRBV7-3 and TRBJ2-1, the full variable domain reads GAGVSQTPSNKVTEKGKYVELRCDPISGHTALYWYRQSLGQGPEFLIYFQGTGAADDSGLPNDRFFAVRPEGSVSTLKIQRTERGDSAVYLCASSLASGGHNEQFFGPGTRLTVL.

J is TRBJ1-1 and V is TRBV9; D not certain. The CDR3 totals 14 residues. Trimming removed 9 bases at V and 5 bases at J, with 20 bases between. CDR1 and CDR2 from the germline V gene are SGDLS and YYNGEE. CDR3 sequence reads: CATRPPDPRTEAFF. DNA of the CDR3: TGTGCCACACGACCTCCGGACCCAAGGACTGAAGCTTTCTTT.